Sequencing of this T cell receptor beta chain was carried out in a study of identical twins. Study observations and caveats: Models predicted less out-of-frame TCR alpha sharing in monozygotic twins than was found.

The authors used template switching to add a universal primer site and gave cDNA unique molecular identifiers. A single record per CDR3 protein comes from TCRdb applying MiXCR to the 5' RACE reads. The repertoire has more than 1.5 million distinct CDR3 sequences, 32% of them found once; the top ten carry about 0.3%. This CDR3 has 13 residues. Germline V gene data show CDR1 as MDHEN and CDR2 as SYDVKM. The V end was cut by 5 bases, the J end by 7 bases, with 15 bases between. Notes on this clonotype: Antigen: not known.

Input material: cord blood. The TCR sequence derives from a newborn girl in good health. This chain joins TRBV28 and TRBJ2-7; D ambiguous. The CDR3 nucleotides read TGTGCCAGCAGTCCAGAAGACAACAATGAGCAGTACTTC. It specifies CASSPEDNNEQYF.